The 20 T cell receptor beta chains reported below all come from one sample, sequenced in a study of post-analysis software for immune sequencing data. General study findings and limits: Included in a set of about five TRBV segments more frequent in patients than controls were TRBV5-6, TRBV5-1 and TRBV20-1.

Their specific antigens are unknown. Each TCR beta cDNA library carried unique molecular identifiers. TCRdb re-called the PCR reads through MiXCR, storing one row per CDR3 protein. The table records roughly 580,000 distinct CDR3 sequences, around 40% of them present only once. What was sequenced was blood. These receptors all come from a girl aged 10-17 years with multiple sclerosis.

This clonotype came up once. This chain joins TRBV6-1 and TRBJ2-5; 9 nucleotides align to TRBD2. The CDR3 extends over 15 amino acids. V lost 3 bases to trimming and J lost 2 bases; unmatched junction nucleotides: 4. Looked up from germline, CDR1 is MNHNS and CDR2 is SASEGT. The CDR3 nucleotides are TGTGCCAGCAGTGAGGTAGCGGGGGAACAAGAGACCCAGTACTTC. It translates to CASSEVAGEQETQYF.

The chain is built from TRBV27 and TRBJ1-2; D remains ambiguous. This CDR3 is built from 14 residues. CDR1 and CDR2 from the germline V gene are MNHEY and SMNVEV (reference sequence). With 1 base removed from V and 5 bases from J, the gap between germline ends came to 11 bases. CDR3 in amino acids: CASSLYGSGYGYTF. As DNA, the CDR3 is TGTGCCAGCAGTTTATACGGGTCTGGGTATGGCTACACCTTC.

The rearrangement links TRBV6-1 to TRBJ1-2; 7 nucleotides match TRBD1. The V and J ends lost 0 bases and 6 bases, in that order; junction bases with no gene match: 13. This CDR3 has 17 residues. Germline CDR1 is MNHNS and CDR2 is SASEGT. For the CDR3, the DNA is TGTGCCAGCAGTGAAGCTCACAGGGGCGGCCCTTTGAATGGCTACACCTTC. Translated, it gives CASSEAHRGGPLNGYTF.

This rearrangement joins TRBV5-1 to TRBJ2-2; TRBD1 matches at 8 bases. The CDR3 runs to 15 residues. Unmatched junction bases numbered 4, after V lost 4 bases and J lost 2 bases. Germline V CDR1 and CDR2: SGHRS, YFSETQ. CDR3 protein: CASSKQGVNTGELFF. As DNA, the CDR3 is TGCGCCAGCAGCAAACAGGGGGTTAACACCGGGGAGCTGTTTTTT. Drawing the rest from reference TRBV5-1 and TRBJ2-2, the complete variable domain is KAGVTQTPRYLIKTRGQQVTLSCSPISGHRSVSWYQQTPGQGLQFLFEYFSETQRNKGNFPGRFSGRQFSNSRSEMNVSTLELGDSALYLCASSKQGVNTGELFFGEGSRLTVL.

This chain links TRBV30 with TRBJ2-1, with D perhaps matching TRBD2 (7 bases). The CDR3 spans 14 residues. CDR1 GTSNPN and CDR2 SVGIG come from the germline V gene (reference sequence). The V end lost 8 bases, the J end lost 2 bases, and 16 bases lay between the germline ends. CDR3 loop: CALGRGRAYNEQFF. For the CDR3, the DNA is TGTGCCCTGGGGAGGGGGAGGGCCTACAATGAGCAGTTCTTC.

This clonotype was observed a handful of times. DNA of the CDR3: TGCAGTGCTAGTTCTAGCGGGAGGCCGGGTGAGCAGTTCTTC. This codes for CSASSSGRPGEQFF. This sequence joins TRBV20-1 and TRBJ2-1; 11 bases agree with TRBD2. The CDR3 is 14 residues long. The V segment lost 3 bases and the J segment 9 bases; nucleotides outside the gene matches: 7. CDR1 DFQATT and CDR2 SNEGSKA come from the germline V gene (reference sequence).

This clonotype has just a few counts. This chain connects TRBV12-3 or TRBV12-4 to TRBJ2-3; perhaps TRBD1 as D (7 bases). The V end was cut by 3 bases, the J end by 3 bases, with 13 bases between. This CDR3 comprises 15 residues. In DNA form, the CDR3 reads TGTGCCAGCAGTTTCGGACTACAGGGGACAGATACGCAGTATTTT. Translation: CASSFGLQGTDTQYF.

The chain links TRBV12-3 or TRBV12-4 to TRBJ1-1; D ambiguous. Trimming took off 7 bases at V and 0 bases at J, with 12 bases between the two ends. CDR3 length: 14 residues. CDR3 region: CASIEGLLNTEAFF. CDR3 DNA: TGTGCCAGCATAGAAGGGCTACTGAACACTGAAGCTTTCTTT.

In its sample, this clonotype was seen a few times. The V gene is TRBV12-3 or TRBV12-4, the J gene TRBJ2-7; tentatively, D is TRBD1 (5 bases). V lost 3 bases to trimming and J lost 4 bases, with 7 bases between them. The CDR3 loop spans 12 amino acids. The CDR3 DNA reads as TGTGCCAGCAGTTTTGCAGGGTACGAGCAGTACTTC. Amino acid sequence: CASSFAGYEQYF.

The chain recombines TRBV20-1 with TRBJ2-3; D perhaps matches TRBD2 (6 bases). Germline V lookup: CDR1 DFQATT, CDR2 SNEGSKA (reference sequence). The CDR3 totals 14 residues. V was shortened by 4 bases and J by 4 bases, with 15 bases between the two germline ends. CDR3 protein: CSANLARAPDTQYF. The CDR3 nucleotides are TGCAGTGCTAACCTAGCGAGAGCCCCAGATACGCAGTATTTT.

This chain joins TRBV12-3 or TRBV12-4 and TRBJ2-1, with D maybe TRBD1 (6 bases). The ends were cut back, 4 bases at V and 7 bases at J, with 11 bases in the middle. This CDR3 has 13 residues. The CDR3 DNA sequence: TGTGCCAGCAGTTCCTACGGGACAAATGAGCAGTTCTTC. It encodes CASSSYGTNEQFF.

The CDR3 DNA reads TGTGCCAGCAACCCTGGGACGGGATATGAGCAGTACTTC. This translates into CASNPGTGYEQYF. The rearrangement links TRBV27 to TRBJ2-7; tentatively, D is TRBD1 or TRBD2 (5 bases each). Germline-derived CDR1 and CDR2 are MNHEY and SMNVEV (reference sequence). V was clipped by 7 bases and J by 7 bases, with 17 bases between them. The CDR3 has 13 amino acids.

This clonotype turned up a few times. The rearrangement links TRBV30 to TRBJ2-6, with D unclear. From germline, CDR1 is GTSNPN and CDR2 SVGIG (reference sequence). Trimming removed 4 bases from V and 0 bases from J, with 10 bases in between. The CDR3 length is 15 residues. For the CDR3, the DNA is TGTGCCTGGACCGTCAGCACCTCTGGGGCCAACGTCCTGACTTTC. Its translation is CAWTVSTSGANVLTF.

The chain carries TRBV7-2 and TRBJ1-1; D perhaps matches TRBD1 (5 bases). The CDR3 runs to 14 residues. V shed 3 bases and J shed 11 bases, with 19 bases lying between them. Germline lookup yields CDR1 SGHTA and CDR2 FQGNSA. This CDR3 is CASSFDPGTLGAFF. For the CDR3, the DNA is TGTGCCAGCAGCTTCGACCCAGGGACTTTAGGGGCTTTCTTT.

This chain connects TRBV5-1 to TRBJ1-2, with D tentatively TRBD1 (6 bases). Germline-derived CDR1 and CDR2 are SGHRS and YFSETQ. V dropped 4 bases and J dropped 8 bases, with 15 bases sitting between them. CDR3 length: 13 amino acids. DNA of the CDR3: TGCGCCAGCAGCCAGGGACAAGATACAGGCTACACCTTC. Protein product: CASSQGQDTGYTF.

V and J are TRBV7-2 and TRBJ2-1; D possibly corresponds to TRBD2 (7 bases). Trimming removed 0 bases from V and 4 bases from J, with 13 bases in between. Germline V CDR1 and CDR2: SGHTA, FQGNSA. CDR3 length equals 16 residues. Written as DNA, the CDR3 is TGTGCCAGCAGCTTAGCGGGCGGGGGCCAATACAATGAGCAGTTCTTC. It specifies CASSLAGGGQYNEQFF.

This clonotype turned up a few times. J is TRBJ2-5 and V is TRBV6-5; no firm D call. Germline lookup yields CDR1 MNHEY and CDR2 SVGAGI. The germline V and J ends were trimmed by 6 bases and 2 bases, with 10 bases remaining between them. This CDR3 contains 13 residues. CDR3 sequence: CASSANFQETQYF. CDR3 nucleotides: TGTGCCAGCAGCGCCAACTTTCAAGAGACCCAGTACTTC.

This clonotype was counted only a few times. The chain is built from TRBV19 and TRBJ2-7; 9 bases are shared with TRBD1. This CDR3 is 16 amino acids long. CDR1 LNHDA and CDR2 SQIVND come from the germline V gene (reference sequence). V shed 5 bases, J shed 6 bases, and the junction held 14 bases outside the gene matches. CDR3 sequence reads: CASSFLPGGQGSEQYF. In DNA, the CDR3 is TGTGCCAGTAGTTTTCTACCCGGGGGACAGGGATCCGAGCAGTACTTC.

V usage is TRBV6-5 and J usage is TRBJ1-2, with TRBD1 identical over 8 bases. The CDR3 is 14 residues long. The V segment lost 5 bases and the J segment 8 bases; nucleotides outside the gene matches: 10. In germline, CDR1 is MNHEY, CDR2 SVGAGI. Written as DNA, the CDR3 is TGTGCCAGCAGTCTCACGCAGGGGGCAGGGGGCTACACCTTC. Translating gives CASSLTQGAGGYTF.

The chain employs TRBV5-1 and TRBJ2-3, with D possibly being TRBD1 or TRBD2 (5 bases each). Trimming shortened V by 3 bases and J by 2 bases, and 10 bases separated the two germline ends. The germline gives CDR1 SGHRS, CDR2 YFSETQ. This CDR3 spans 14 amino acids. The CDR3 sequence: CASSSSGPTDTQYF. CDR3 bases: TGCGCCAGCAGCTCCTCGGGACCCACAGATACGCAGTATTTT. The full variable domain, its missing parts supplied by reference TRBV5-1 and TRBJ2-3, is KAGVTQTPRYLIKTRGQQVTLSCSPISGHRSVSWYQQTPGQGLQFLFEYFSETQRNKGNFPGRFSGRQFSNSRSEMNVSTLELGDSALYLCASSSSGPTDTQYFGPGTRLTVL.